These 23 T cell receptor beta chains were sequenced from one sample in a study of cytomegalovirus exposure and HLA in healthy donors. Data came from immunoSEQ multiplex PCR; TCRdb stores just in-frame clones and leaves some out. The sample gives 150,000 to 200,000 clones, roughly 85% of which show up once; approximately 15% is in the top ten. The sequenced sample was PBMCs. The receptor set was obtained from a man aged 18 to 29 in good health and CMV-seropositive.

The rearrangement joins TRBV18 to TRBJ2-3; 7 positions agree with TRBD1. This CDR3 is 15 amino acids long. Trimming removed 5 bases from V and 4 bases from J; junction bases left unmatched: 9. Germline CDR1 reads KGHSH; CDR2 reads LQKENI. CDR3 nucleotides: TGTGCCAGCTCAACGGGATTAACAGGGGCAGATACGCAGTATTTT. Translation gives CASSTGLTGADTQYF. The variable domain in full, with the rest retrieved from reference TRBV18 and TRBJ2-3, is NAGVMQNPRHLVRRRGQEARLRCSPMKGHSHVYWYRQLPEEGLKFMVYLQKENIIDESGMPKERFSAEFPKEGPSILRIQQVVRGDSAAYFCASSTGLTGADTQYFGPGTRLTVL.

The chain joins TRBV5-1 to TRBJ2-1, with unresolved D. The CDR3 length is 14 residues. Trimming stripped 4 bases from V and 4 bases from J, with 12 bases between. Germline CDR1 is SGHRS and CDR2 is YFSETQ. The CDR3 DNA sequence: TGCGCCAGCAGCCTGAGAGTCGGGTACAATGAGCAGTTCTTC. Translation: CASSLRVGYNEQFF.

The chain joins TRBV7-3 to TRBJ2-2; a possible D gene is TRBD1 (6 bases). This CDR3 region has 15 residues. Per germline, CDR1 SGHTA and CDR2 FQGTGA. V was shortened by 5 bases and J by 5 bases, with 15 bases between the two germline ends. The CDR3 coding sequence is TGTGCCAGCAGCCTTACCGGGACACGAACCGGGGAGCTGTTTTTT. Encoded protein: CASSLTGTRTGELFF.

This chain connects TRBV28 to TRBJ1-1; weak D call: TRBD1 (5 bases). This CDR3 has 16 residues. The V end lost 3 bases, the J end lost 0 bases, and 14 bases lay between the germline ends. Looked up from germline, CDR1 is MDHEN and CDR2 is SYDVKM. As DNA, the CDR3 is TGTGCCAGCAGTTTCTCCAGGGCTGGGATGAACACTGAAGCTTTCTTT. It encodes CASSFSRAGMNTEAFF.

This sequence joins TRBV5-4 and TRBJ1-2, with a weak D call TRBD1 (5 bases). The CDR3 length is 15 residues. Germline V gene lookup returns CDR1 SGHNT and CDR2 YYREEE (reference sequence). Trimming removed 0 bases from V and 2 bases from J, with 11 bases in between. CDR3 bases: TGTGCCAGCAGCTTGGATCAGGGTAACAACTATGGCTACACCTTC. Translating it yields CASSLDQGNNYGYTF.

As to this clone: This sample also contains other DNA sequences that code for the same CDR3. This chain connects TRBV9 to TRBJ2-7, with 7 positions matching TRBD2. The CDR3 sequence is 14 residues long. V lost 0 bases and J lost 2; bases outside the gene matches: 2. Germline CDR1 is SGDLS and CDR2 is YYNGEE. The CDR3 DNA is TGTGCCAGCAGCGTAGGGGGAGGGACCTACGAGCAGTACTTC. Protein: CASSVGGGTYEQYF.

DNA for the CDR3: TGCAGCGTGGCAAGGGGGGGGAGCGCAGTAAGCGAGCAGTACTTC. It encodes CSVARGGSAVSEQYF. V is TRBV29-1 and J is TRBJ2-7; D is perhaps TRBD2 (7 bases). V was trimmed by 6 bases and J by 6 bases, leaving 24 bases between them. This CDR3 has 15 amino acids. CDR1 and CDR2 (germline): SQVTM, ANQGSEA.

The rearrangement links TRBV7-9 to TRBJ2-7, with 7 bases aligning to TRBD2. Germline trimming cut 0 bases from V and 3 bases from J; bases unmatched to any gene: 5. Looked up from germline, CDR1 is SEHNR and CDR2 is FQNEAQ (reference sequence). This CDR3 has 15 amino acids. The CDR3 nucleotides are TGTGCCAGCAGCTTAGCGGGAGGGGACGGCTACGAGCAGTACTTC. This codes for CASSLAGGDGYEQYF.

The CDR3 reads CASSGGTEAFF. DNA for the CDR3: TGTGCCAGCAGTGGCGGCACTGAAGCTTTCTTT. V gene TRBV25-1 combines with J gene TRBJ1-1; D gene ambiguous. CDR3 length: 11 amino acids. CDR1 is MGHDK, CDR2 SYGVNS, per germline. Between the trimmed V and J ends, which lost 4 bases and 4 bases, there was a span of 4 bases.

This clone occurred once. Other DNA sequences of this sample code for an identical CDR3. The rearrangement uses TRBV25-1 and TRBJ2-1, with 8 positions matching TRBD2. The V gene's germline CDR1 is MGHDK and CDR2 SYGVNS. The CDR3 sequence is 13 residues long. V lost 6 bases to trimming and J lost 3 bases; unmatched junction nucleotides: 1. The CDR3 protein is CASSRGGYNEQFF. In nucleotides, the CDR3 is TGTGCCAGCAGCCGGGGGGGCTACAATGAGCAGTTCTTC.

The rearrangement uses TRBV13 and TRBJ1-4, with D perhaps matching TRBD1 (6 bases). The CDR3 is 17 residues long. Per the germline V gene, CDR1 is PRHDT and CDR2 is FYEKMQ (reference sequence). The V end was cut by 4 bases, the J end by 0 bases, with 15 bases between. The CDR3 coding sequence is TGTGCCAGCAGCTCGACAGGCCCTCTTGCAACTAATGAAAAACTGTTTTTT. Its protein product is CASSSTGPLATNEKLFF.

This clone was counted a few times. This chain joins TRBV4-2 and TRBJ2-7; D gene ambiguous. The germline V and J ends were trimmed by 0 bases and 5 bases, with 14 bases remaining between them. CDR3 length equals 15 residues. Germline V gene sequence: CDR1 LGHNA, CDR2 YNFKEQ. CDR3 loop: CASSQEGHSRNEQYF. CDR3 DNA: TGTGCCAGCAGCCAAGAGGGCCACTCACGAAACGAGCAGTACTTC.

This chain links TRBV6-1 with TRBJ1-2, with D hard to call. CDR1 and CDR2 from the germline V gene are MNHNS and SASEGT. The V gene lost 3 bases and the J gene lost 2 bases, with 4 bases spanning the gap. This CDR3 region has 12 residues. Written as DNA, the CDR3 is TGTGCCAGCAGTGACGGGAACTATGGCTACACCTTC. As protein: CASSDGNYGYTF.

CDR3 bases: TGCGCCAGCAGCCAAGAGGCGGGGCCTACAGTAGATACGCAGTATTTT. This codes for CASSQEAGPTVDTQYF. J is TRBJ2-3 and V is TRBV4-1, with a weak D call TRBD2 (6 bases). Per the germline V gene, CDR1 is MGHRA and CDR2 is YSYEKL. V was clipped by 0 bases and J by 5 bases, with 15 bases between them. This CDR3 contains 16 residues.

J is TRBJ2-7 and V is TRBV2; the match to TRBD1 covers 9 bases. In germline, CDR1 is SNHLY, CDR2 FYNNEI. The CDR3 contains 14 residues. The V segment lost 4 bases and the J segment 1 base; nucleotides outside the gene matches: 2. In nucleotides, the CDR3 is TGTGCCAGCAGTGTGGGACAGGGTTCCTACGAGCAGTACTTC. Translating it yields CASSVGQGSYEQYF.

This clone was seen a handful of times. The CDR3 DNA reads TGTGCCAGCAGTCCCACAGGGGCCCCCTACGAGCAGTACTTC. The encoded protein is CASSPTGAPYEQYF. This rearrangement joins TRBV6-5 to TRBJ2-7, with 7 bases fitting TRBD1. Germline-derived CDR1 and CDR2 are MNHEY and SVGAGI. The V segment lost 5 bases and the J segment 2 bases; nucleotides outside the gene matches: 6. This CDR3 has 14 residues.

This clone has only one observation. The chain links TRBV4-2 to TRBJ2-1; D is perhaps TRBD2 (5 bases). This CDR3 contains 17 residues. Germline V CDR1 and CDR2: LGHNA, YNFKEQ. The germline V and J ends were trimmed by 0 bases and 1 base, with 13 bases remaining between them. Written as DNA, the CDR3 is TGTGCCAGCAGCCAAGATCGGAGAACTAGTTCCTACAATGAGCAGTTCTTC. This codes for CASSQDRRTSSYNEQFF.

The CDR3 coding sequence is TGTGCCAGCAGAAACGTGGACAGGGTGGTCACTGAAGCTTTCTTT. This translates into CASRNVDRVVTEAFF. The genes are TRBV28 and TRBJ1-1, with 8 nucleotides matching TRBD1. CDR1 and CDR2 from the germline V gene are MDHEN and SYDVKM. The CDR3 has 15 residues. With 6 bases clipped from V and 4 bases from J, the junction kept 10 bases outside the gene matches.

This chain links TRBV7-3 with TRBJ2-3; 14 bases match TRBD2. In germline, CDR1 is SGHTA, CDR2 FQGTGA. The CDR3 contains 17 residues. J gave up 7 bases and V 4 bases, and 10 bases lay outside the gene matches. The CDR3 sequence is CASSSRGTSGGPYTQYF. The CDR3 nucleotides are TGTGCCAGCAGCTCCCGTGGGACTAGCGGGGGACCTTATACGCAGTATTTT.

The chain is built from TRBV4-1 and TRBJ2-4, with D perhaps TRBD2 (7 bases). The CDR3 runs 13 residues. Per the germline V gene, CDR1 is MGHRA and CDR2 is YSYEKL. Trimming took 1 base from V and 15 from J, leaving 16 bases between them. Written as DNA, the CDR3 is TGCGCCAGCAGCCAAGTTTACGGGGGGCCCAGGTACTTC. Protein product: CASSQVYGGPRYF.

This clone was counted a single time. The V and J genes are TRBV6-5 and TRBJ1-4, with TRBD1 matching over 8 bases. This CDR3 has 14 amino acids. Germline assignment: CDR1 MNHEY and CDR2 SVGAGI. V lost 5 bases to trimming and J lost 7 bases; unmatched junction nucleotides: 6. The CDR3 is CASSPGGNFEKLFF. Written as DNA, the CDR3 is TGTGCCAGCAGTCCAGGGGGCAACTTTGAAAAACTGTTTTTT.

CDR3 loop: CASSLGGTSNTGELFF. The CDR3 DNA is TGCGCCAGCAGCTTGGGAGGGACTAGTAACACCGGGGAGCTGTTTTTT. The V gene is TRBV5-1, the J gene TRBJ2-2, with 8 bases identical to TRBD2. The CDR3 sequence is 16 residues long. CDR1 and CDR2 from the germline V gene are SGHRS and YFSETQ. J gave up 2 bases and V 0 bases, and 3 bases lay outside the gene matches.

This CDR3 is CAISGTGYIAEAFF. Here the CDR3 DNA reads TGTGCCATCAGTGGGACAGGGTACATTGCTGAAGCTTTCTTT. The rearrangement links TRBV10-3 to TRBJ1-1; 8 bases line up with TRBD1. This CDR3 has 14 amino acids. CDR1 ENHRY and CDR2 SYGVKD come from the germline V gene. The V gene end was trimmed by 4 bases and the J gene end by 6 bases; junction bases not matched to a gene: 7.